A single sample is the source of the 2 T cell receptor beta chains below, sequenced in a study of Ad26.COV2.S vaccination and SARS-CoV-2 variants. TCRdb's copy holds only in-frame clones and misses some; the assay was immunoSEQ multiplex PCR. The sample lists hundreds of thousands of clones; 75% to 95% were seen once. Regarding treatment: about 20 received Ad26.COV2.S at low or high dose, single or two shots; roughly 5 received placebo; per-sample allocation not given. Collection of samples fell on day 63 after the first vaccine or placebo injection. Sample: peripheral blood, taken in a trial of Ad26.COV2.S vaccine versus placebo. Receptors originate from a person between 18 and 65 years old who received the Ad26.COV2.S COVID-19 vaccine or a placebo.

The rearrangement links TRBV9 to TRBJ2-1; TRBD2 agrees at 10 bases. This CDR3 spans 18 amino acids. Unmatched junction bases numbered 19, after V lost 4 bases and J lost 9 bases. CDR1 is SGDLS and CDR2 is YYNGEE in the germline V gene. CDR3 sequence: CASSPFGGGSGRLGEQFF. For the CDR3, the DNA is TGTGCCAGCAGCCCCTTTGGGGGGGGTAGCGGGAGGCTCGGTGAGCAGTTCTTC.

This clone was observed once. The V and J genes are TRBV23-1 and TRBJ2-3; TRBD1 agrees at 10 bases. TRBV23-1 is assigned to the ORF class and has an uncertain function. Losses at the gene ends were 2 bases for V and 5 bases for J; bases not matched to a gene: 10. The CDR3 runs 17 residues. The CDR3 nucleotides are TGCGCCAGCAGTCAACATGATGACAGGGGGCGCGGAGATACGCAGTATTTT. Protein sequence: CASSQHDDRGRGDTQYF.